This T cell receptor beta chain was captured by sequencing in a study of blood T cell repertoires in COVID-19. Study at large: The United States, Italy and Spain provided the acute and convalescent COVID-19 samples.

The V gene end was trimmed by 5 bases and the J gene end by 4 bases; junction bases not matched to a gene: 17. The CDR3 has 19 amino acids. The V gene's germline CDR1 is SGHTA and CDR2 FQGTGA. In the original processing: Amplification from reference gene primers served as the basis for estimated nucleated cell counts. TCRdb's table, derived via immunoSEQ multiplex PCR, lists solely in-frame clones and lacks some. V, J and clone size are taken as reported in that table, and D and trimming were inferred from the DNA itself. There are about 310,000 clones in the sample; nearly 90% occur only once, and approximately 0.98% lies in the top ten. During active infection, Seattle patients enrolled and were then monitored through disease.

The genes are TRBV7-3 and TRBJ2-1; 10 bases are shared with TRBD1. The source of this sequence is a woman aged 40 to 50 with COVID-19, enrolled during active disease. The specimen sequenced was peripheral blood. In nucleotides, the CDR3 is TGTGCCAGCAGCCCCCAGTTTGGGTACGGGACAGGGGTTTACAATGAGCAGTTCTTC. Amino acid sequence: CASSPQFGYGTGVYNEQFF.